This TCR beta chain was recovered during a study of T cells in Graves' hyperthyroidism and ophthalmopathy. Overall study: At initial diagnosis, before any treatment had begun, peripheral blood was obtained. General observations from the study: For ophthalmopathy, model prediction preceded onset by a median approximately 6 months. Among thyroid clonotypes expanded above 0.001, most also appeared in blood.

Germline V lookup: CDR1 GTSNPN, CDR2 SVGIG (reference sequence). V lost 0 bases, J lost 8 bases, and 10 bases lay in between. This CDR3 contains 12 residues. Ophthalmopathy patients all had a Clinical Activity Score of at least 3, a NOSPECS grade of at least 4 and disease under 3 months old. RNA transcripts yielded amplified TCR beta CDR3 regions. Using the HTBI primer set, a first-round RT-PCR was run on the TCR CDR3. From the multiplex PCR reads, TCRdb called clonotypes with MiXCR, one entry per CDR3 protein. The sample yields hundreds of thousands of distinct CDR3 sequences, around 16% seen once. This clonotype occurred many times. Its antigen remains unidentified.

The source is a woman in her 40s with Graves' ophthalmopathy. The chain combines TRBV30 with TRBJ1-1; D is ambiguous. Sample: blood. CDR3 sequence: CAWSVAPQEAFF. In DNA, the CDR3 is TGTGCCTGGAGTGTTGCGCCGCAGGAAGCTTTCTTT.